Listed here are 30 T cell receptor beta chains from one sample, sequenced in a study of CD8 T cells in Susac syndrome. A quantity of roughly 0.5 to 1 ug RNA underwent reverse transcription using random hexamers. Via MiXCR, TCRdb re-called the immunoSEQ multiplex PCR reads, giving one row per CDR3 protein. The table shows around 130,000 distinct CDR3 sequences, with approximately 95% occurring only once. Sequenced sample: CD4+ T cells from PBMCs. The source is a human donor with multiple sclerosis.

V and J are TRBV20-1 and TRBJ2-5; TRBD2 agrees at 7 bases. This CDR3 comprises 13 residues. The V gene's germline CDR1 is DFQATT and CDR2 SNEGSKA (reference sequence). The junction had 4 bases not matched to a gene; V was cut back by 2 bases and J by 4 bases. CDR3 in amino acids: CSARPGGTETQYF. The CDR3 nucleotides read TGCAGTGCTAGACCCGGGGGGACAGAGACCCAGTACTTC.

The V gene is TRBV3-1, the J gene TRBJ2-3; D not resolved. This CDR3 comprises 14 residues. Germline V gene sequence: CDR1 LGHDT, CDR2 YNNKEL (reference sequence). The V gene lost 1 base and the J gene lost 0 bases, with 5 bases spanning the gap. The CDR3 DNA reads TGTGCCAGCAGCCAAGGAGGAAGCACAGATACGCAGTATTTT. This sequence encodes CASSQGGSTDTQYF.

The CDR3: CSARWVTEAFF. CDR3 coding DNA: TGCAGTGCTAGATGGGTCACTGAAGCTTTCTTT. The V gene is TRBV20-1, the J gene TRBJ1-1; no clear D. Between the trimmed V and J ends, which lost 2 bases and 4 bases, there was a span of 5 bases. The CDR3 is 11 residues long. Germline V CDR1 and CDR2: DFQATT, SNEGSKA (reference sequence).

The CDR3 loop reads CATQDRTQETQYF. CDR3 DNA sequence: TGTGCCACCCAAGACAGAACCCAGGAGACCCAGTACTTC. The chain couples TRBV24-1 to TRBJ2-5; possibly TRBD1 for D (5 bases). Germline lookup yields CDR1 KGHDR and CDR2 SFDVKD. With 9 bases removed from V and 5 bases from J, the gap between germline ends came to 15 bases. This CDR3 has 13 residues.

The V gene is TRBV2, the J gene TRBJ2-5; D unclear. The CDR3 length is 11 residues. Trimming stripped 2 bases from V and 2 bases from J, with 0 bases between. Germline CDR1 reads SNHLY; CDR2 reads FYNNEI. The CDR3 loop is CASSEQETQYF. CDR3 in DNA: TGTGCCAGCAGTGAACAAGAGACCCAGTACTTC. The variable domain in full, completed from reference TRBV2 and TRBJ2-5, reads EPEVTQTPSHQVTQMGQEVILRCVPISNHLYFYWYRQILGQKVEFLVSFYNNEISEKSEIFDDQFSVERPDGSNFTLKIRSTKLEDSAMYFCASSEQETQYFGPGTRLLVL.

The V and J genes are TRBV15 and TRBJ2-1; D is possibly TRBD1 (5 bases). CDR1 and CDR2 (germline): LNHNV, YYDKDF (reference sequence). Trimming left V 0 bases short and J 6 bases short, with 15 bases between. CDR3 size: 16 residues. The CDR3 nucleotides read TGTGCCACCAGCAGAGATTCTAGGGGCAGCCGCAATGAGCAGTTCTTC. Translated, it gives CATSRDSRGSRNEQFF. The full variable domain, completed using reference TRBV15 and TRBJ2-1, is DAMVIQNPRYQVTQFGKPVTLSCSQTLNHNVMYWYQQKSSQAPKLLFHYYDKDFNNEADTPDNFQSRRPNTSFCFLDIRSPGLGDTAMYLCATSRDSRGSRNEQFFGPGTRLTVL.

This CDR3 reads CASSSDGTNTEAFF. The CDR3 DNA follows: TGTGCCAGCAGTTCGGACGGGACGAACACTGAAGCTTTCTTT. The chain is built from TRBV28 and TRBJ1-1; possible D gene TRBD1, 5 bases. This CDR3 is built from 14 residues. Between the trimmed V and J ends, which lost 4 bases and 1 base, there was a span of 10 bases. Germline CDR1 and CDR2: MDHEN and SYDVKM.

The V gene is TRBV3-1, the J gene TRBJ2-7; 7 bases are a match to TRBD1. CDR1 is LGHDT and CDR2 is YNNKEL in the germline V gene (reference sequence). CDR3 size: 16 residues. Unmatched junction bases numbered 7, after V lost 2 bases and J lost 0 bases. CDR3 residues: CASSQINRGNSYEQYF. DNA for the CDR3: TGTGCCAGCAGCCAAATTAACAGGGGAAACTCCTACGAGCAGTACTTC.

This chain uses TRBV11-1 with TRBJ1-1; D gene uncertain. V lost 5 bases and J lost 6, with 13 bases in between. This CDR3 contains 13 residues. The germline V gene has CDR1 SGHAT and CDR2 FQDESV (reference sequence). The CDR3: CASSTSLTSEAFF. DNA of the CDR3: TGTGCCAGCAGCACTAGTCTGACATCTGAAGCTTTCTTT.

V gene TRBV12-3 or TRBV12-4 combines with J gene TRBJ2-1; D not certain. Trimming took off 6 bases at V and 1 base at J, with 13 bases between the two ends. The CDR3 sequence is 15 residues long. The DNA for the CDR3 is TGTGCCAGCAGCCCCTCGGGTGGGTCCTACAATGAGCAGTTCTTC. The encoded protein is CASSPSGGSYNEQFF.

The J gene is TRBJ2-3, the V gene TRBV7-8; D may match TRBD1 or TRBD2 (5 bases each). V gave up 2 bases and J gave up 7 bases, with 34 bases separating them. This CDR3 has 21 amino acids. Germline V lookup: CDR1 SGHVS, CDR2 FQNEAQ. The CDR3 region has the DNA TGTGCCAGCAGCTTATTCGGGGTCGCCAAAAGGGGCCATGGGCCGGTTAATACGCAGTATTTT. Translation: CASSLFGVAKRGHGPVNTQYF.

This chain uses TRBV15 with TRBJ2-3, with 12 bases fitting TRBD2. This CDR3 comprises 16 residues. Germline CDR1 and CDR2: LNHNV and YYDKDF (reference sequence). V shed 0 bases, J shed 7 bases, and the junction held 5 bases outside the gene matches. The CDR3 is CATSRDSSGGAYTQYF. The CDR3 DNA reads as TGTGCCACCAGCAGAGATTCTAGCGGGGGGGCGTATACGCAGTATTTT. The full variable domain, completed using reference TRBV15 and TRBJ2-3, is DAMVIQNPRYQVTQFGKPVTLSCSQTLNHNVMYWYQQKSSQAPKLLFHYYDKDFNNEADTPDNFQSRRPNTSFCFLDIRSPGLGDTAMYLCATSRDSSGGAYTQYFGPGTRLTVL.

The chain's CDR3 is CASSLWGLMNTEAFF. DNA of the CDR3: TGTGCCAGCAGTTTATGGGGACTCATGAACACTGAAGCTTTCTTT. This chain links TRBV27 with TRBJ1-1; maybe TRBD1 (5 bases). CDR3 length: 15 amino acids. V dropped 1 base and J dropped 0 bases, with 9 bases sitting between them. Germline CDR1 and CDR2: MNHEY and SMNVEV (reference sequence).

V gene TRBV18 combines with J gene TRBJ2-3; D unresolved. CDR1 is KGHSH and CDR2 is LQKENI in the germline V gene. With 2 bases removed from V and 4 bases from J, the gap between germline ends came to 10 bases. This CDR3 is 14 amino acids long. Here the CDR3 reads CASSPDGYADTQYF. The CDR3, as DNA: TGTGCCAGCTCACCAGACGGATACGCAGATACGCAGTATTTT.

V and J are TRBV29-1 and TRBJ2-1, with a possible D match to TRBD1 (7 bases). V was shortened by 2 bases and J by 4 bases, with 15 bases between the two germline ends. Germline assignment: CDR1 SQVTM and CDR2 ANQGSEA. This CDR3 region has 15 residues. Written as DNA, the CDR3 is TGCAGCGTTGAATCCGGCAGGGGGGTATACAATGAGCAGTTCTTC. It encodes CSVESGRGVYNEQFF.

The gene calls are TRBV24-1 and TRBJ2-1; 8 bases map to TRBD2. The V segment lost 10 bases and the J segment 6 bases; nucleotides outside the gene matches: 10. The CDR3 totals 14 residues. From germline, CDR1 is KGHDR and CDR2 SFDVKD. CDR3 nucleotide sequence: TGTGCCACAAGACTAGCGAGTCCCTCCAATGAGCAGTTCTTC. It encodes CATRLASPSNEQFF.

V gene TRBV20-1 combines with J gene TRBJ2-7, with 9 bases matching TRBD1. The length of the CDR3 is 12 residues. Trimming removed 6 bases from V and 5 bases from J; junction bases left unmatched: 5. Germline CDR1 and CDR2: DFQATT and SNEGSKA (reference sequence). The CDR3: CSAGTGYHEQYF. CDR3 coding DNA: TGCAGTGCGGGGACAGGGTACCACGAGCAGTACTTC.

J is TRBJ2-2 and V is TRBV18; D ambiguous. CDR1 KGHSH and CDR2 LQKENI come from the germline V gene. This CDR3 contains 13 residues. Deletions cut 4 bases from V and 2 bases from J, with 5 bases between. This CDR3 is CASSQLNTGELFF. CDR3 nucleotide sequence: TGTGCCAGCTCACAGCTCAACACCGGGGAGCTGTTTTTT.

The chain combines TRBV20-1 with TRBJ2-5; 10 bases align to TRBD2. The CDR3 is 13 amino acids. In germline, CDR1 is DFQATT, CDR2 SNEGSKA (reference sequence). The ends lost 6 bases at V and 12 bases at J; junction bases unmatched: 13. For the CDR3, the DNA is TGCAGTGCCCAACCACCTACCGGGACTAGCGAGTACTTC. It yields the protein CSAQPPTGTSEYF.

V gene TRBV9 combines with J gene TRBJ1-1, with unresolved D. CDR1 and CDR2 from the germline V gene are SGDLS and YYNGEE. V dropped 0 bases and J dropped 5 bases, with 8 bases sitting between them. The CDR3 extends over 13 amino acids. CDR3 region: CASSVEQKTEAFF. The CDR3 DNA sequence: TGTGCCAGCAGCGTAGAACAGAAGACTGAAGCTTTCTTT.

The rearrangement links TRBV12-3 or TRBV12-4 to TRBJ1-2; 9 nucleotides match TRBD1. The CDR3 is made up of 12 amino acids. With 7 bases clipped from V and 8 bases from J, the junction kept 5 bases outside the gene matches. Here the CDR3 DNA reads TGTGCCAGCACCTATACAGGGGGCGGCTACACCTTC. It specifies CASTYTGGGYTF.

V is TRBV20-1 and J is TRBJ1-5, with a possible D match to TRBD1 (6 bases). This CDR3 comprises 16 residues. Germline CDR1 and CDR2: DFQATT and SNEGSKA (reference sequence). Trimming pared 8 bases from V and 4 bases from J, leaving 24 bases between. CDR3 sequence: CSPLPTQTGRNQPQHF. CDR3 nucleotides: TGCAGTCCTCTCCCGACCCAGACAGGACGAAATCAGCCCCAGCATTTT.

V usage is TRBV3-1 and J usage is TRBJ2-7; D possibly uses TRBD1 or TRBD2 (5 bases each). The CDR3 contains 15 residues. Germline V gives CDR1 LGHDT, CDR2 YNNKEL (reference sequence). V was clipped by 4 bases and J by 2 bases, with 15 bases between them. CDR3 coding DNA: TGTGCCAGCAGCCCAATGGGACGGGATCCCTACGAGCAGTACTTC. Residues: CASSPMGRDPYEQYF.

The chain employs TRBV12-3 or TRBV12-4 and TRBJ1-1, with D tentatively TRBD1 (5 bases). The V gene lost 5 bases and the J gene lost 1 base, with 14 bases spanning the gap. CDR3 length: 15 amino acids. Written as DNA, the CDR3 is TGTGCCAGCAGTCTATCAGGGATCGGGAACACTGAAGCTTTCTTT. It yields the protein CASSLSGIGNTEAFF.

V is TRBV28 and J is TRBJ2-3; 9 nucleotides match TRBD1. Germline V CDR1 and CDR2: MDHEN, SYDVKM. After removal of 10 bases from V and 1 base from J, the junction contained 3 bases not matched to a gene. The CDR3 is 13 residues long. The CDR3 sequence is CATRTGGTDTQYF. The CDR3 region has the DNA TGTGCCACCAGGACAGGGGGCACAGATACGCAGTATTTT. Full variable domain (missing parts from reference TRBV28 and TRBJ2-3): DVKVTQSSRYLVKRTGEKVFLECVQDMDHENMFWYRQDPGLGLRLIYFSYDVKMKEKGDIPEGYSVSREKKERFSLILESASTNQTSMYLCATRTGGTDTQYFGPGTRLTVL.

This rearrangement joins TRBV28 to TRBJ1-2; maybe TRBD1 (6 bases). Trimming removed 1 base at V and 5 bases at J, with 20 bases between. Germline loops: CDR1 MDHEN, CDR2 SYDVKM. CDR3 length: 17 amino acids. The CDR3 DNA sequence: TGTGCCAGCAGTTTATCGGCGGGGGGAACAGGGAGATATGGCTACACCTTC. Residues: CASSLSAGGTGRYGYTF.

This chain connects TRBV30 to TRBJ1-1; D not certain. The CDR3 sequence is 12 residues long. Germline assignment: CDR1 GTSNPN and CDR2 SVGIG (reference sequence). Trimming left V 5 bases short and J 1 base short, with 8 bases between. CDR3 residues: CAWARANTEAFF. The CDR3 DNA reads TGTGCCTGGGCAAGAGCGAACACTGAAGCTTTCTTT.

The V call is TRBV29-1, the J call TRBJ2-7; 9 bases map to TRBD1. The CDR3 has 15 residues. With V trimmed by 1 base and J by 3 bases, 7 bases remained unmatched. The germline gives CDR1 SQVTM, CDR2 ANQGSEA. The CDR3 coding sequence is TGCAGCGTTGAAGCCGGGACAGGGAAGAACTACGAGCAGTACTTC. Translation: CSVEAGTGKNYEQYF.

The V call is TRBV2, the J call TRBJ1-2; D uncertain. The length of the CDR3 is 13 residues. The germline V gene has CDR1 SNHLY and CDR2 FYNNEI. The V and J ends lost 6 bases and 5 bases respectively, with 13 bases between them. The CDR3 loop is CASSVQSPYGYTF. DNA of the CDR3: TGTGCCAGCAGCGTACAGAGCCCGTATGGCTACACCTTC.

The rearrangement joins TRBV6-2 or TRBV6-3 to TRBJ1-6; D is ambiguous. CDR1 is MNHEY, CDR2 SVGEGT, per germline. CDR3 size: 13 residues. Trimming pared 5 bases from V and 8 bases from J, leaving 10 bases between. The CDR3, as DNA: TGTGCCAGCAGTACCACTTACGATTCACCCCTCCACTTT. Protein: CASSTTYDSPLHF.